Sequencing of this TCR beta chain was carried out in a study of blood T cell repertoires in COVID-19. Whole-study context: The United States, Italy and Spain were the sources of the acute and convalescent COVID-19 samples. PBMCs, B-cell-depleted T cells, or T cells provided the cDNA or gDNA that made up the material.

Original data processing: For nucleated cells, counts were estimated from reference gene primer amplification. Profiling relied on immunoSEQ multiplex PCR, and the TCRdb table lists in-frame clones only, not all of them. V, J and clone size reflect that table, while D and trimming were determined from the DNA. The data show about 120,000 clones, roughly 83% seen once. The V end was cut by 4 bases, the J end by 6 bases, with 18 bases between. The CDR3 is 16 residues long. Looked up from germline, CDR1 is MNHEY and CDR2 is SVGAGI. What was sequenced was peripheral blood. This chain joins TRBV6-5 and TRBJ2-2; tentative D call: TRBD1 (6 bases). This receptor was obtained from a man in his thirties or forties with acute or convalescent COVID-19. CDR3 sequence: CASSLTAPRGSGELFF. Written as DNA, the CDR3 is TGTGCCAGCAGTTTGACAGCACCAAGGGGGTCCGGGGAGCTGTTTTTT.